This T cell receptor (beta chain) was sequenced during a study of T cells in Graves' hyperthyroidism and ophthalmopathy (dated by TCRdb to about 2019). As for the study more broadly: Peripheral blood samples were taken at initial diagnosis, before any treatment was given. The paper describes TCR Vbeta CDR3 sequencing of around 140 peripheral blood samples, made up of 43 ophthalmopathy patients, 70 to 75 hyperthyroidism patients and some 17 progressor patients. Thyroid tissue and blood T-cell repertoires from several Graves' hyperthyroidism patients were also compared in the study. For training and testing, the 110 or so patients in the discovery cohort were randomly divided in a 7:3 ratio. Prospective prediction of ophthalmopathy was tested in an independent validation cohort consisting of 18 hyperthyroidism patients and approximately 16 patients who later progressed to ophthalmopathy. Once sampling was done, hyperthyroidism patients were given methimazole at a starting dose of 30 mg daily, whereas ophthalmopathy patients were given high-dose intravenous methylprednisolone. A discovery cohort of about a hundred patients, 43 with Graves' ophthalmopathy and approximately 55 with stable Graves' hyperthyroidism, was used to find distinguishing TCR V-J signatures. Beyond this particular receptor, the publication reports: During validation, the model predicted progression to ophthalmopathy a median of approximately 7 months ahead of onset, with approximately 71% sensitivity and about 72% specificity. A 13 V-J signature model separated ophthalmopathy from stable hyperthyroidism, with nearly 90% sensitivity and approximately 81% specificity in cross-validation and 80%/75% in testing. No statistical method was used to set the sample size in advance, and investigators knew the group allocation. Blood samples also contained most of the expanded thyroid clonotypes (frequency above 0.001), which suggests that blood repertoires may reflect thyroid immune responses.

TCR beta CDR3 regions were amplified from RNA transcripts. For the first round of RT-PCR on the TCR CDR3, the HTBI primer set was used together with the Qiagen OneStep RT-PCR kit. The libraries were constructed in a second round of multiplex PCR and then size-selected and purified. The libraries were sequenced on an Illumina HiSeq2000 using paired-end 100 bp reads. From the authors' description of their analysis: Raw data were processed with SOAPnuke, discarding reads with adapters, uncalled bases, mean Phred below 15, or no exact constant-primer or identifier match. High-quality paired reads were merged with COPE v1.2.5, and unique nucleotide sequences were defined as clonotypes. MiTCR v1.1 was used to align the clonotypes against IMGT TRBV, TRBD and TRBJ reference segments. The analysis was restricted to V-J combinations with a frequency above 0.0001, which together covered approximately 99% of the repertoires. A TCS score was defined as the ratio between F50 (clonal expansion) and ExV (chaos), using BLOSUM62-based TCRdist between CDR3 peptides within each V-J. Welch's t-statistics and random forest reduced around 520 V-J features to roughly 13, which were used in a naive Bayes classifier (R e1071). TCRdb reran the public reads through fastp at Q25 and MiXCR, keeping productive beta chains. Every distinct CDR3 protein forms one entry, paired with its most common genes and DNA. The V and J calls reflect TCRdb's pipeline rather than the authors' work. Present in this sample are approximately 610,000 distinct CDR3 sequences, 16% of which were seen just once. The ten largest clonotypes hold about 17% of the sample.

A few counts support this clonotype. Its antigen is unknown. Base qualities are not provided; no much larger clone lies one nucleotide away. A distance of 13 bases separates the germline ends of V and J, which lose 2 bases and 2 bases respectively. CDR1 and CDR2 are drawn from the germline V gene (reference sequence): MNHEY, SMNVEV. From the cysteine up to the phenylalanine, the CDR3 has a length of 16 residues. Of all the DNA, just the CDR3 is kept, 48 bases in frame from base 1. A patient counted as having stable Graves' hyperthyroidism if no progression to ophthalmopathy occurred over 18 months of follow-up. Hyperthyroidism patients were newly diagnosed, with disease duration under 2 months, and aged 18 to 65 years. The study excluded patients with uncontrolled infections, other autoimmune diseases, pregnancy or lactation. Diagnoses relied on clinical symptoms, serum thyroxine and TRAb, thyroid ultrasound and orbital computed tomography. PBMCs were separated from roughly 9.3 ml of fresh peripheral blood using Ficoll-Paque density gradient centrifugation. Trizol reagent was used to extract total RNA, and RNA quality was then checked on an Agilent 2100 Bioanalyzer.

The receptor comes from a woman aged 18-29 years with Graves' hyperthyroidism. The V and J segments used are TRBV27 and TRBJ1-5; the D region possibly corresponds to TRBD1 (5 bases align). Sequencing was performed on blood. Here is the DNA: TGTGCCAGCAGTTTACTAGCGGGGGGGGGCAATCAGCCCCAGCATTTT. Its product reads: CASSLLAGGGNQPQHF.